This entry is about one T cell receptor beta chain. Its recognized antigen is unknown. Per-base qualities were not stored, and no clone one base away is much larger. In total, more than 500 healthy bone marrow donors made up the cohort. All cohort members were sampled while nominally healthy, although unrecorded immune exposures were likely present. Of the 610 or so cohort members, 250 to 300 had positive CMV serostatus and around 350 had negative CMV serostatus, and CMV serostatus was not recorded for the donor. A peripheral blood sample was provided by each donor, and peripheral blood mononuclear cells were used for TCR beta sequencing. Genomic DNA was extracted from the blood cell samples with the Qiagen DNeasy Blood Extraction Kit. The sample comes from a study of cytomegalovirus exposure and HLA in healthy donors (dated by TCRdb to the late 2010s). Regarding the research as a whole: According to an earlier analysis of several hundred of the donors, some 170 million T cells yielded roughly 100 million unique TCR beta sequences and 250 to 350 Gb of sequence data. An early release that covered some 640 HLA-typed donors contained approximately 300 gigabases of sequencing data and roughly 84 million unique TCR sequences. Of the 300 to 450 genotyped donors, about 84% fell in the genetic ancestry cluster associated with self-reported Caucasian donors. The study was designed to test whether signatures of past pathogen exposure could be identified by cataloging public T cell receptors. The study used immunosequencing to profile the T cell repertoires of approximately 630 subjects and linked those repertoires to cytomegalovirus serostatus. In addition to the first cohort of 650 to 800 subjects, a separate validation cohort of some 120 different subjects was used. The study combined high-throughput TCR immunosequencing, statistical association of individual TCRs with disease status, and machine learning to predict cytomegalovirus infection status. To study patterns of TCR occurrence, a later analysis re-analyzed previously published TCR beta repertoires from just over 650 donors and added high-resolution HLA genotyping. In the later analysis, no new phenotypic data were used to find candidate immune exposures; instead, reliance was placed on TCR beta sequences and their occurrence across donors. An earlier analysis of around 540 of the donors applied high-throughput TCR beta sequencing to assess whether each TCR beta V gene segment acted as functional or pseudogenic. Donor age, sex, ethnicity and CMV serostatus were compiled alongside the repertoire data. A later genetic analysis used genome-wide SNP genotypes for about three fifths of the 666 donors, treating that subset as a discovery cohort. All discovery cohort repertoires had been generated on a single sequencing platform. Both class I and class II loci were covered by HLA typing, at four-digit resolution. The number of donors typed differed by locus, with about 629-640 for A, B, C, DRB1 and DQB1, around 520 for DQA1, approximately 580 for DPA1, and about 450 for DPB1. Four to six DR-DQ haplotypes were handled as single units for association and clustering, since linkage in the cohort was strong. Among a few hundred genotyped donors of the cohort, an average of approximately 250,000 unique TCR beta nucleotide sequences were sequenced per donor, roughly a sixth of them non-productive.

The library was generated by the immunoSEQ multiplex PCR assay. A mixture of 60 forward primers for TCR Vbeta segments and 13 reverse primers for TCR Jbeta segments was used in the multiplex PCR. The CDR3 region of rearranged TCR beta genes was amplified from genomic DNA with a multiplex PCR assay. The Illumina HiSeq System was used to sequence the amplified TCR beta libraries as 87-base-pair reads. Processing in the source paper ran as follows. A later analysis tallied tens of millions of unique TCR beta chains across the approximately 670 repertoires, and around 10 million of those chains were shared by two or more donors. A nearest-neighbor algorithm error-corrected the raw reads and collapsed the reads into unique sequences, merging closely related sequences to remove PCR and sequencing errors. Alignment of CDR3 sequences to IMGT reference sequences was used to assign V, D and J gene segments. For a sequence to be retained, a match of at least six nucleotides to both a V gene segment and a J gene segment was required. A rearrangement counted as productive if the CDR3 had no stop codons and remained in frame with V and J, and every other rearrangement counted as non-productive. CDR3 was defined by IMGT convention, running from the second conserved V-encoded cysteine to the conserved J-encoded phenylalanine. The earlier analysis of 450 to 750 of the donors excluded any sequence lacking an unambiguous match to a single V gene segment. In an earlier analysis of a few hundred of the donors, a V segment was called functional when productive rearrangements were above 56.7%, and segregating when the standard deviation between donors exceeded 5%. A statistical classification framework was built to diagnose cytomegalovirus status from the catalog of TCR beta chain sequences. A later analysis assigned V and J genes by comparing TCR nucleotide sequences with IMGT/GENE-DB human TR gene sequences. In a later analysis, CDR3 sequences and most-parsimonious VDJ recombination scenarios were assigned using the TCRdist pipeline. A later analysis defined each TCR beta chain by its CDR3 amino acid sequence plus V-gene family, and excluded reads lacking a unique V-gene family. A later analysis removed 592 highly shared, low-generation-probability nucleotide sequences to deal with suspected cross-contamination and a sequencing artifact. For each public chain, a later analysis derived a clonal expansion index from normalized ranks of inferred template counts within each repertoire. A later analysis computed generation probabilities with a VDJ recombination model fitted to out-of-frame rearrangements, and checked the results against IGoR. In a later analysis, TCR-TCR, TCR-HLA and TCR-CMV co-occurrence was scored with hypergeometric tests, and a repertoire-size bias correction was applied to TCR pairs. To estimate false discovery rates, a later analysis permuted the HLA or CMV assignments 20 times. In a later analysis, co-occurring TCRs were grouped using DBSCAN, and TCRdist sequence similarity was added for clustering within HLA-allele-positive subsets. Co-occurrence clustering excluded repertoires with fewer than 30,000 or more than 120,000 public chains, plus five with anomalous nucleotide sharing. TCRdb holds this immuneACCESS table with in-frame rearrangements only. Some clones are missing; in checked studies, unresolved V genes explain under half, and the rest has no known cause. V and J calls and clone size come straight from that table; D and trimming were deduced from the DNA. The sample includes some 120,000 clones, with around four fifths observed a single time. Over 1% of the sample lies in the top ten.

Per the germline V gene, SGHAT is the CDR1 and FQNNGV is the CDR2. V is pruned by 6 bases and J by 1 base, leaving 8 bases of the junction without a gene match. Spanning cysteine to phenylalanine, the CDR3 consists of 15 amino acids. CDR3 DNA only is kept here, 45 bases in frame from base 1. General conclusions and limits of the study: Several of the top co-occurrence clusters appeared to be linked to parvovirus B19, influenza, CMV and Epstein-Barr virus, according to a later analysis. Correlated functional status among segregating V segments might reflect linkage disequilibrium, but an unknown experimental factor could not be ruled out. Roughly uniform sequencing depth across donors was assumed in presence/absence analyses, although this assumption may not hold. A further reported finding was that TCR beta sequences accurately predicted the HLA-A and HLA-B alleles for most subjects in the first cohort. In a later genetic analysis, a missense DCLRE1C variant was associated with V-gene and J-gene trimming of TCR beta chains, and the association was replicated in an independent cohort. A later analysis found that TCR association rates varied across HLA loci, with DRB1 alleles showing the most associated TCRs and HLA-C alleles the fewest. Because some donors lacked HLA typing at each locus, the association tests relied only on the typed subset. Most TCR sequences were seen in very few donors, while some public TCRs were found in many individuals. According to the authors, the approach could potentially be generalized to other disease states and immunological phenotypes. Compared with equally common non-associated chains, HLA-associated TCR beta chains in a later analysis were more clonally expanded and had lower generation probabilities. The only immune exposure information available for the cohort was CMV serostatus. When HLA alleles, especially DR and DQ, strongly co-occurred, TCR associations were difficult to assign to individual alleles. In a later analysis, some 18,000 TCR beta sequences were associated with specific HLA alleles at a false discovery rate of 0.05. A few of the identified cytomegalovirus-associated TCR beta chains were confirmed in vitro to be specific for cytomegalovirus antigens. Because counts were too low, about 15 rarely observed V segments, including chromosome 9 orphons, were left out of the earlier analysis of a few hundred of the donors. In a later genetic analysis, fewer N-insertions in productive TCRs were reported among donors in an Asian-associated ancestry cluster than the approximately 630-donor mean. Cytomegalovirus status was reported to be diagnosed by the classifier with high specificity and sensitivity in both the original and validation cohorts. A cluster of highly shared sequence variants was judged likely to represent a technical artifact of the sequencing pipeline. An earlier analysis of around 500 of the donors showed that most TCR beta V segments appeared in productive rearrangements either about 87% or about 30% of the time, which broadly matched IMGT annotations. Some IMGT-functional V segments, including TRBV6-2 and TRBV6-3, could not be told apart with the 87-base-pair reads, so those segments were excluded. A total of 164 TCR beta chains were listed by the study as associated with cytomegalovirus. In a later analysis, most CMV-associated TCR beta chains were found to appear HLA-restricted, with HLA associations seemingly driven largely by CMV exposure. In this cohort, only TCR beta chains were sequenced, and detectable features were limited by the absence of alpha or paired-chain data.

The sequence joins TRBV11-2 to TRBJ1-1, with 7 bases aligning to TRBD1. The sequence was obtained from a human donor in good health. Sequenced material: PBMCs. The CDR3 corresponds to CASRFDRAGNTEAFF. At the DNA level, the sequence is TGTGCCAGCAGGTTCGACAGGGCTGGGAACACTGAAGCTTTCTTT.